What follows are 20 T cell receptor beta chains derived from one specimen sequenced in a study of pediatric ulcerative colitis. Libraries were prepared by immunoSEQ multiplex PCR; TCRdb keeps only in-frame clonotypes and omits some of them. The sample includes around 64,000 clones, 77% of them seen just once. The sequencing sample was made of blood. The origin of the receptors is a boy aged 5-17 years with moderate ulcerative colitis.

The chain uses TRBV2 and TRBJ1-2; 8 bases fit TRBD1. In germline, CDR1 is SNHLY, CDR2 FYNNEI. This CDR3 has 14 residues. V shed 3 bases and J 4 bases; nucleotides not matched to a gene: 4. Here the CDR3 DNA reads TGTGCCAGCAGTGAGACAGGGGCAGGCTATGGCTACACCTTC. Residues: CASSETGAGYGYTF.

Only one count was recorded for this clone. The chain has TRBV6-1 and TRBJ1-1; D ambiguous. The germline CDR1 and CDR2 sequences are MNHNS and SASEGT. The CDR3 totals 14 residues. The V and J ends lost 1 base and 0 bases respectively, with 6 bases between them. The CDR3 spells CASSEVVMNTEAFF. CDR3 bases: TGTGCCAGCAGTGAAGTGGTGATGAACACTGAAGCTTTCTTT.

V usage is TRBV29-1 and J usage is TRBJ1-2, with D unresolved. In germline, CDR1 is SQVTM, CDR2 ANQGSEA. V lost 4 bases and J 2 bases, leaving 8 bases between the germline ends. The CDR3 covers 12 residues. CDR3 DNA: TGCAGCGTTGCCCCGACAAACTATGGCTACACCTTC. It codes for CSVAPTNYGYTF.

The CDR3 DNA reads as TGTGCCAGCAGCTTAGGTGGGACAGGCGGTAGCAATCAGCCCCAGCATTTT. It encodes CASSLGGTGGSNQPQHF. V gene TRBV7-9 combines with J gene TRBJ1-5, with TRBD1 matching 8 bases. The CDR3 extends over 17 amino acids. Germline values: CDR1 SEHNR, CDR2 FQNEAQ (reference sequence). V lost 1 base, J lost 0 bases, and 5 bases stayed unmatched. Full variable domain (outside the CDR3, taken from reference TRBV7-9 and TRBJ1-5): DTGVSQNPRHKITKRGQNVTFRCDPISEHNRLYWYRQTLGQGPEFLTYFQNEAQLEKSRLLSDRFSAERPKGSFSTLEIQRTEQGDSAMYLCASSLGGTGGSNQPQHFGDGTRLSIL.

The chain links TRBV10-3 to TRBJ2-3; D may be TRBD1 (6 bases). The V gene lost 4 bases and the J gene lost 8 bases, with 10 bases spanning the gap. This CDR3 comprises 12 residues. CDR1 and CDR2 from the germline V gene are ENHRY and SYGVKD. In nucleotides, the CDR3 is TGTGCCATCAGTGGGGACATGGGTACGCAGTATTTT. This encodes CAISGDMGTQYF.

The chain links TRBV19 to TRBJ1-5, with D possibly matching TRBD1 (5 bases). This CDR3 region has 13 residues. V was clipped by 5 bases and J by 4 bases, with 9 bases between them. Looked up from germline, CDR1 is LNHDA and CDR2 is SQIVND (reference sequence). CDR3 sequence: CASSEQANQPQHF. CDR3 sequence (DNA): TGTGCCAGTAGTGAACAGGCTAATCAGCCCCAGCATTTT.

This clone was detected a few times. The chain is built from TRBV28 and TRBJ1-5, with D unresolved. Germline V gene sequence: CDR1 MDHEN, CDR2 SYDVKM. This CDR3 is 12 amino acids long. V was clipped by 6 bases and J by 1 base, with 4 bases between them. In nucleotides, the CDR3 is TGTGCCAGCAGGGAAAGCAATCAGCCCCAGCATTTT. This gives the protein CASRESNQPQHF.

The sample holds one count of this clone. The chain uses TRBV7-2 and TRBJ2-2; D uncertain. Trimming cost V 3 bases and J 4 bases, with 21 bases left between them. Germline CDR1 SGHTA, CDR2 FQGNSA. CDR3 length: 18 residues. Written as DNA, the CDR3 is TGTGCCAGCAGCTTTGGTTCAGGTTTATTGGGTCTCACCGGGGAGCTGTTTTTT. Its protein product is CASSFGSGLLGLTGELFF.

This chain uses TRBV9 with TRBJ2-2; D gene ambiguous. V was trimmed by 1 base and J by 8 bases, leaving 6 bases between them. This CDR3 is built from 12 residues. CDR1 is SGDLS, CDR2 YYNGEE, per germline. In DNA form, the CDR3 reads TGTGCCAGCAGCGTACGAGGTGGGGAGCTGTTTTTT. This translates into CASSVRGGELFF.

CDR3 nucleotides: TGCGCCAGCACCTCGACAGGGTTTTGGGAGACCCAGTACTTC. Protein product: CASTSTGFWETQYF. V is TRBV5-1 and J is TRBJ2-5; 7 bases align to TRBD1. This CDR3 is 14 amino acids long. CDR1 and CDR2 (germline): SGHRS, YFSETQ. V shed 6 bases, J shed 5 bases, and the junction held 10 bases outside the gene matches.

The chain couples TRBV9 to TRBJ2-6; D may be TRBD1 (7 bases). Germline V CDR1 and CDR2: SGDLS, YYNGEE. Trimming pared 0 bases from V and 2 bases from J, leaving 15 bases between. The CDR3 is made up of 18 amino acids. The CDR3 protein is CASSVEGAGIAGANVLTF. The DNA of the CDR3 is TGTGCCAGCAGCGTAGAGGGGGCGGGGATCGCTGGGGCCAACGTCCTGACTTTC.

This clone was counted once. The V and J genes are TRBV19 and TRBJ2-2, with a tentative D call TRBD1 (5 bases). The V end lost 8 bases, the J end lost 4 bases, and 23 bases lay between the germline ends. This CDR3 has 17 residues. Per the germline V gene, CDR1 is LNHDA and CDR2 is SQIVND (reference sequence). CDR3 coding DNA: TGTGCCAGTGGAAGGACACCGACCTTGTCGGGCACCGGGGAGCTGTTTTTT. Translated: CASGRTPTLSGTGELFF.

The rearrangement links TRBV4-1 to TRBJ2-3, with TRBD2 matching 10 bases. CDR1 is MGHRA, CDR2 YSYEKL, per germline. The trim removed 2 bases at V and 1 base at J, leaving 3 bases unmatched. The CDR3 runs to 16 residues. CDR3: CASSQLGTSGTDTQYF. CDR3 in DNA: TGCGCCAGCAGCCAACTGGGGACTAGCGGCACAGATACGCAGTATTTT.

The rearrangement joins TRBV9 to TRBJ1-1; the D gene is possibly TRBD1 (5 bases). The CDR3 runs 18 residues. The germline CDR1 and CDR2 sequences are SGDLS and YYNGEE. V dropped 1 base and J dropped 0 bases, with 19 bases sitting between them. CDR3 amino acids: CASSVLGTPRSLNTEAFF. The CDR3, as DNA: TGTGCCAGCAGCGTACTTGGGACCCCGAGAAGCTTGAACACTGAAGCTTTCTTT.

The chain employs TRBV27 and TRBJ1-3; 9 bases line up with TRBD1. Germline loops: CDR1 MNHEY, CDR2 SMNVEV (reference sequence). The CDR3 is made up of 16 amino acids. V gave up 2 bases and J gave up 4 bases; unmatched junction bases: 6. The CDR3 DNA sequence: TGTGCCAGCAGTTTACGGGACAGGGTTCGCGGAAACACCATATATTTT. It translates to CASSLRDRVRGNTIYF.

This chain links TRBV11-1 with TRBJ1-1; TRBD1 aligns across 10 bases. Germline-derived CDR1 and CDR2 are SGHAT and FQDESV (reference sequence). The CDR3 runs 15 residues. The junction had 13 bases not matched to a gene; V was cut back by 8 bases and J by 7 bases. The CDR3 sequence is CASVAPDRGPGEAFF. The CDR3 DNA reads as TGTGCCAGCGTCGCTCCCGACAGGGGGCCCGGTGAAGCTTTCTTT.

The J gene is TRBJ2-3, the V gene TRBV6-1; 7 bases agree with TRBD2. The CDR3 is 14 amino acids. With 6 bases clipped from V and 0 bases from J, the junction kept 3 bases outside the gene matches. Germline V gene data show CDR1 as MNHNS and CDR2 as SASEGT. The CDR3 here is CASRRDYSTDTQYF. As DNA, the CDR3 is TGTGCCAGCAGACGGGACTATAGCACAGATACGCAGTATTTT.

This clone was seen more than once but under ten times. V and J are TRBV30 and TRBJ2-3; no firm D call. The germline V gene encodes CDR1 GTSNPN and CDR2 SVGIG (reference sequence). V gave up 3 bases and J gave up 4 bases, with 17 bases separating them. The CDR3 extends over 15 amino acids. CDR3 sequence reads: CAWRTRAFLSDTQYF. CDR3 DNA: TGTGCCTGGAGAACCCGGGCCTTTCTGTCAGATACGCAGTATTTT.

Concerning this clone: The same CDR3 can be traced to other DNA sequences in this sample. The chain carries TRBV6-4 and TRBJ2-3; 7 bases map to TRBD2. Germline V lookup: CDR1 MRHNA, CDR2 SNTAGT. The CDR3 sequence is 15 residues long. Trimming cost V 0 bases and J 2 bases; bases outside gene matches: 2. The CDR3 protein is CASSDSGRATDTQYF. The CDR3 DNA reads as TGTGCCAGCAGTGACTCGGGGAGGGCCACAGATACGCAGTATTTT.

This clone has more than one count but fewer than ten. V and J are TRBV2 and TRBJ2-2, with 9 bases fitting TRBD2. The CDR3 is made up of 15 amino acids. The germline gives CDR1 SNHLY, CDR2 FYNNEI. The V segment lost 11 bases and the J segment 1 base; nucleotides outside the gene matches: 8. As DNA, the CDR3 is TGTGCCTCCATGAAAGCGGGAGGGAACACCGGGGAGCTGTTTTTT. Translation: CASMKAGGNTGELFF.